The 30 T cell receptor beta chains given below trace back to one sample, sequenced in a study of blood T cell repertoires in COVID-19. Measured with immunoSEQ multiplex PCR; TCRdb has only the in-frame clones, and not every one. The repertoire holds some 250,000 clones, with nearly 90% as singletons. The sequenced sample consisted of PBMCs or T cells enriched from blood (not recorded which). These receptors were taken from a woman aged 25 to 45 with acute COVID-19.

V and J are TRBV30 and TRBJ1-3, with D unclear. The germline gives CDR1 GTSNPN, CDR2 SVGIG (reference sequence). The CDR3 contains 15 residues. Trimming took 1 base from V and 3 from J, leaving 13 bases between them. CDR3 coding DNA: TGTGCCTGGAGTGGAATTAGGCGGGGTGGAAACACCATATATTTT. Protein sequence: CAWSGIRRGGNTIYF.

The rearrangement joins TRBV7-2 to TRBJ2-1; 11 bases are shared with TRBD2. J was trimmed by 3 bases and V by 2 bases; bases with no gene match: 6. CDR1 SGHTA and CDR2 FQGNSA come from the germline V gene. CDR3 length: 17 amino acids. The DNA of the CDR3 is TGTGCCAGCAGCTTATGGCTAGCGGGGGGCGGCTACAATGAGCAGTTCTTC. Protein sequence: CASSLWLAGGGYNEQFF.

This clone occurred once. The chain has TRBV14 and TRBJ2-2, with a tentative D call TRBD1 (6 bases). Trimming removed 1 base at V and 2 bases at J, with 8 bases between. The CDR3 extends over 15 amino acids. From germline, CDR1 is SGHDN and CDR2 FVKESK. Here the CDR3 reads CASSQGQANTGELFF. CDR3 DNA: TGTGCCAGCAGCCAAGGACAGGCCAACACCGGGGAGCTGTTTTTT.

CDR3 protein: CATSFPRFEAFF. The CDR3 DNA reads as TGTGCCACCAGTTTCCCCCGTTTTGAAGCTTTCTTT. The V and J genes are TRBV24-1 and TRBJ1-1; no reliable D call. This CDR3 is built from 12 residues. Germline V gene sequence: CDR1 KGHDR, CDR2 SFDVKD. V gave up 6 bases and J gave up 7 bases, with 11 bases separating them.

This chain uses TRBV7-2 with TRBJ2-3; no definite D call. Germline V gene data show CDR1 as SGHTA and CDR2 as FQGNSA. V was pared by 5 bases and J by 0 bases, with 9 bases between. This CDR3 spans 14 amino acids. The CDR3 bases are TGTGCCAGCAGCCCAGGTTCTAGCACAGATACGCAGTATTTT. This encodes CASSPGSSTDTQYF.

V and J are TRBV30 and TRBJ1-6; D gene uncertain. V lost 5 bases to trimming and J lost 3 bases, with 14 bases between them. This CDR3 is built from 15 residues. From germline, CDR1 is GTSNPN and CDR2 SVGIG (reference sequence). CDR3 protein: CAWSPPEFYNSPLHF. Here the CDR3 DNA reads TGTGCCTGGTCCCCCCCGGAGTTCTATAATTCACCCCTCCACTTT.

This sequence joins TRBV2 and TRBJ2-1, with D hard to call. V was trimmed by 4 bases and J by 10 bases, leaving 8 bases between them. This CDR3 comprises 11 residues. The V gene's germline CDR1 is SNHLY and CDR2 FYNNEI. CDR3 sequence (DNA): TGTGCCAGCAGTGGCTCCGGGGAGCAGTTCTTC. Translated, it gives CASSGSGEQFF.

This clone occurred once. V usage is TRBV7-9 and J usage is TRBJ1-1, with D possibly matching TRBD1 (5 bases). Deletions cut 3 bases from V and 4 bases from J, with 12 bases between. The CDR3 sequence is 14 residues long. Germline V gene lookup returns CDR1 SEHNR and CDR2 FQNEAQ (reference sequence). CDR3 nucleotides: TGTGCCAGCAGCTTTGGAGCGGGGCCCACTGAAGCTTTCTTT. Encoded protein: CASSFGAGPTEAFF.

V and J are TRBV4-1 and TRBJ1-6, with unresolved D. Germline V gene data show CDR1 as MGHRA and CDR2 as YSYEKL. With 1 base removed from V and 7 bases from J, the gap between germline ends came to 11 bases. CDR3 length: 15 amino acids. CDR3 DNA sequence: TGCGCCAGCAGCCAAGGGGAACAGCGGAATTCACCCCTCCACTTT. Its translation: CASSQGEQRNSPLHF.

The chain employs TRBV4-1 and TRBJ1-2; TRBD1 aligns across 7 bases. Germline V gene data show CDR1 as MGHRA and CDR2 as YSYEKL. This CDR3 comprises 15 residues. Trimming took 0 bases from V and 3 from J; bases not matched to a gene: 4. The CDR3 protein is CASSQEGGTDYGYTF. Written as DNA, the CDR3 is TGCGCCAGCAGCCAAGAAGGTGGGACAGACTATGGCTACACCTTC.

This clone was recorded a few times. V gene TRBV4-3 combines with J gene TRBJ1-3; D ambiguous. Between the trimmed V and J ends, which lost 4 bases and 3 bases, there was a span of 10 bases. The germline V gene encodes CDR1 LGHNA and CDR2 YSLEER. The CDR3 loop spans 14 amino acids. In nucleotides, the CDR3 is TGCGCCAGCAGCCCCGAGGGAGGTGGAAACACCATATATTTT. Translating it yields CASSPEGGGNTIYF.

This clone was counted a single time. The V gene is TRBV7-8, the J gene TRBJ1-5; no clear D gene. V was pared by 5 bases and J by 6 bases, with 11 bases between. The CDR3 contains 13 residues. CDR1 and CDR2 (germline): SGHVS, FQNEAQ. CDR3 coding DNA: TGTGCCAGCAGCCACAAGGGAGGTCAGCCCCAGCATTTT. Translated, it gives CASSHKGGQPQHF. The entire variable domain, with the rest obtained from reference TRBV7-8 and TRBJ1-5, is as follows: GAGVSQSPRYKVAKRGQDVALRCDPISGHVSLFWYQQALGQGPEFLTYFQNEAQLDKSGLPSDRFFAERPEGSVSTLKIQRTQQEDSAVYLCASSHKGGQPQHFGDGTRLSIL.

J is TRBJ2-3 and V is TRBV27; 12 bases align to TRBD2. The V segment lost 6 bases and the J segment 0 bases; nucleotides outside the gene matches: 10. CDR3 size: 18 residues. Germline CDR1 and CDR2: MNHEY and SMNVEV (reference sequence). CDR3 sequence reads: CASREWTSGISSTDTQYF. The CDR3, as DNA: TGTGCCAGCAGAGAGTGGACTAGCGGGATTTCTAGCACAGATACGCAGTATTTT.

For the CDR3, the DNA is TGTGCCAGCAGCGGCCCGGGACTAGCGACTGAGCAGTTCTTC. Protein sequence: CASSGPGLATEQFF. The chain couples TRBV11-2 to TRBJ2-1, with 10 bases fitting TRBD2. The CDR3 covers 14 residues. Germline-derived CDR1 and CDR2 are SGHAT and FQNNGV. Trimming took 5 bases from V and 9 from J; bases not matched to a gene: 7.

This clone showed up just once. The chain couples TRBV3-1 (or the pseudogene TRBV3-2) to TRBJ2-2, with a tentative D call TRBD2 (6 bases). Germline V gene data show CDR1 as LGHDT and CDR2 as YNNKEL (reference sequence). The V end was cut by 1 base, the J end by 3 bases, with 18 bases between. The CDR3 is 18 amino acids. This CDR3 reads CASSQGALGGIYTGELFF. The CDR3 DNA is TGTGCCAGCAGCCAAGGGGCCCTGGGGGGAATATACACCGGGGAGCTGTTTTTT.

This clone came up once. The chain carries TRBV5-1 and TRBJ1-4; 9 bases are a match to TRBD1. CDR1 SGHRS and CDR2 YFSETQ come from the germline V gene. V was clipped by 4 bases and J by 7 bases; unmatched bases: 5. This CDR3 region has 14 residues. CDR3 sequence reads: CASSVGQGIEKLFF. CDR3 DNA sequence: TGCGCCAGCAGCGTGGGACAGGGTATTGAAAAACTGTTTTTT.

The chain uses TRBV2 and TRBJ2-4; 8 nucleotides match TRBD1. Germline lookup yields CDR1 SNHLY and CDR2 FYNNEI. The V gene end was trimmed by 6 bases and the J gene end by 1 base; junction bases not matched to a gene: 2. CDR3 length equals 14 residues. For the CDR3, the DNA is TGTGCCAGCAGGGACAGGGTTGCCAAAAACATTCAGTACTTC. The encoded protein is CASRDRVAKNIQYF. The complete variable domain, with remaining parts taken from reference TRBV2 and TRBJ2-4, reads EPEVTQTPSHQVTQMGQEVILRCVPISNHLYFYWYRQILGQKVEFLVSFYNNEISEKSEIFDDQFSVERPDGSNFTLKIRSTKLEDSAMYFCASRDRVAKNIQYFGAGTRLSVL.

V gene TRBV29-1 combines with J gene TRBJ1-1, with D hard to call. The CDR3 has 13 amino acids. From germline, CDR1 is SQVTM and CDR2 ANQGSEA. With 7 bases removed from V and 4 bases from J, the gap between germline ends came to 16 bases. DNA of the CDR3: TGCAGCGCTTGGGATGTCCGGGGCACTGAAGCTTTCTTT. It translates to CSAWDVRGTEAFF.

The J gene is TRBJ2-3, the V gene TRBV10-2; possibly TRBD1 for D (6 bases). The V gene's germline CDR1 is WSHSY and CDR2 SAAADI. The CDR3 has 16 residues. V was clipped by 7 bases and J by 4 bases, with 21 bases between them. The CDR3 loop reads CASTVQGGLDADTQYF. CDR3 in DNA: TGCGCCAGCACCGTACAGGGTGGGTTGGACGCAGATACGCAGTATTTT.

The chain recombines TRBV19 with TRBJ1-3, with TRBD1 identical over 8 bases. The CDR3 has 15 residues. CDR1 is LNHDA, CDR2 SQIVND, per germline (reference sequence). The V and J ends lost 3 bases and 4 bases, in that order; junction bases with no gene match: 5. The CDR3 nucleotides are TGTGCCAGTAGTATGTTCGGACAGGGCGGAAACACCATATATTTT. Residues: CASSMFGQGGNTIYF.

V usage is TRBV9 and J usage is TRBJ1-4; the D gene is possibly TRBD1 (5 bases). The V and J ends lost 0 bases and 0 bases respectively, with 12 bases between them. This CDR3 has 17 amino acids. Germline assignment: CDR1 SGDLS and CDR2 YYNGEE. This CDR3 reads CASSVAKGLSTNEKLFF. DNA of the CDR3: TGTGCCAGCAGCGTAGCCAAGGGACTCTCAACTAATGAAAAACTGTTTTTT. Looking up the rest from reference TRBV9 and TRBJ1-4 gives the full variable domain: DSGVTQTPKHLITATGQRVTLRCSPRSGDLSVYWYQQSLDQGLQFLIQYYNGEERAKGNILERFSAQQFPDLHSELNLSSLELGDSALYFCASSVAKGLSTNEKLFFGSGTQLSVL.

This sequence joins TRBV12-3 or TRBV12-4 and TRBJ1-4; no reliable D call. The V end lost 3 bases, the J end lost 10 bases, and 6 bases lay between the germline ends. CDR3 size: 11 residues. The CDR3 nucleotides read TGTGCCAGCAGTTTCGCAGGAAAACTGTTTTTT. Residues: CASSFAGKLFF.

In this sample, this clone turned up a few times. The rearrangement uses TRBV10-1 and TRBJ2-7, with 10 positions matching TRBD2. J lost 2 bases, V lost 6 bases, and 7 bases had no gene match. The CDR3 runs 15 residues. The germline gives CDR1 WNHNN, CDR2 SYGVQD (reference sequence). CDR3: CASRLAGELPYEQYF. The CDR3 DNA reads as TGCGCCAGCAGGCTAGCGGGGGAACTACCCTACGAGCAGTACTTC.

This clone turned up a few times. DNA for the CDR3: TGTGCCAGCAGCCCCTTGGCAGGGGTTACCTACGAGCAGTACTTC. Residues: CASSPLAGVTYEQYF. The V call is TRBV11-1, the J call TRBJ2-7; a possible D gene is TRBD1 (6 bases). V was shortened by 5 bases and J by 2 bases, with 16 bases between the two germline ends. Germline V gene data show CDR1 as SGHAT and CDR2 as FQDESV (reference sequence). This CDR3 comprises 15 residues.

The V call is TRBV5-5, the J call TRBJ2-5, with TRBD2 as a possible D gene (5 bases). V was trimmed by 0 bases and J by 5 bases, leaving 11 bases between them. CDR1 and CDR2 (germline): SGHKS, YYEKEE (reference sequence). The CDR3 is 14 residues long. In DNA, the CDR3 is TGTGCCAGCAGCTTGGTGGCTAGCAGGGAGACCCAGTACTTC. Its translation is CASSLVASRETQYF. The full variable domain, rest sourced from reference TRBV5-5 and TRBJ2-5, is DAGVTQSPTHLIKTRGQQVTLRCSPISGHKSVSWYQQVLGQGPQFIFQYYEKEERGRGNFPDRFSARQFPNYSSELNVNALLLGDSALYLCASSLVASRETQYFGPGTRLLVL.

This chain joins TRBV19 and TRBJ2-7, with D tentatively TRBD1 (6 bases). Germline V gene lookup returns CDR1 LNHDA and CDR2 SQIVND (reference sequence). V was cut by 2 bases and J by 6 bases, with 23 bases left in between. This CDR3 region has 17 residues. As DNA, the CDR3 is TGTGCCAGTAGTATATGGGACACCGGACACCCCCGGGGCGAGCAGTACTTC. It encodes CASSIWDTGHPRGEQYF. Looking up the rest from reference TRBV19 and TRBJ2-7 gives the full variable domain: DGGITQSPKYLFRKEGQNVTLSCEQNLNHDAMYWYRQDPGQGLRLIYYSQIVNDFQKGDIAEGYSVSREKKESFPLTVTSAQKNPTAFYLCASSIWDTGHPRGEQYFGPGTRLTVT.

CDR3 protein: CASSWGLAGGFEQFF. The CDR3 coding sequence is TGTGCCAGCAGCTGGGGACTAGCGGGGGGGTTTGAGCAGTTCTTC. The chain is built from TRBV11-2 and TRBJ2-1; 16 bases fit TRBD2. Germline V gene lookup returns CDR1 SGHAT and CDR2 FQNNGV. Germline trimming cut 4 bases from V and 9 bases from J; bases unmatched to any gene: 3. The CDR3 sequence is 15 residues long. Together with reference TRBV11-2 and TRBJ2-1, the CDR3 gives the full variable domain: EAGVAQSPRYKIIEKRQSVAFWCNPISGHATLYWYQQILGQGPKLLIQFQNNGVVDDSQLPKDRFSAERLKGVDSTLKIQPAKLEDSAVYLCASSWGLAGGFEQFFGPGTRLTVL.

This rearrangement joins TRBV20-1 to TRBJ2-1; the match to TRBD1 covers 7 bases. CDR1 is DFQATT, CDR2 SNEGSKA, per germline (reference sequence). This CDR3 comprises 11 residues. Germline trimming cut 2 bases from V and 9 bases from J; bases unmatched to any gene: 1. CDR3 residues: CSARHRGEQFF. CDR3 bases: TGCAGTGCTAGACACAGGGGTGAGCAGTTCTTC.

This rearrangement joins TRBV28 to TRBJ1-2, with a possible D match to TRBD1 (5 bases). The CDR3 extends over 13 amino acids. Deletions cut 10 bases from V and 6 bases from J, with 18 bases between. The V gene's germline CDR1 is MDHEN and CDR2 SYDVKM. The CDR3 nucleotides are TGTGCCACTACGTTGGGGGACTTAAATGGCTACACCTTC. As protein: CATTLGDLNGYTF.

The chain is built from TRBV28 and TRBJ2-7; no reliable D call. The CDR3 spans 15 residues. CDR1 is MDHEN, CDR2 SYDVKM, per germline. Trimming removed 7 bases from V and 1 base from J, with 17 bases in between. CDR3 sequence (DNA): TGTGCCAGCACTTCAAGAGGAGTATGGTCCTACGAGCAGTACTTC. Encoded protein: CASTSRGVWSYEQYF.